This T cell receptor (beta chain) was profiled in a study of CD8 T cells in ankylosing spondylitis. Study-wide results and limits: Reportedly, significant enrichment of disease-linked clones occurred in matched ankylosing spondylitis synovial fluid.

As for this clonotype: Its specificity is not known.

TCRdb analysed the 5' RACE reads with MiXCR anew, one entry per CDR3 protein. The sample has about 350,000 distinct CDR3 sequences, 20% to 25% seen once. Sequencing was done on a sample of blood, either unsorted or a sorted T cell fraction (not recorded which). The TCR was taken from a male donor with ankylosing spondylitis or in good health (not recorded which).

The CDR3 region has the DNA TGTGCCAGCTCACCGGCGGAGGATACGCAGTATTTT. This sequence encodes CASSPAEDTQYF. The chain is built from TRBV18 and TRBJ2-3; D not resolved. Germline values: CDR1 KGHSH, CDR2 LQKENI. This CDR3 spans 12 amino acids. Trimming took 3 bases from V and 6 from J, leaving 7 bases between them.